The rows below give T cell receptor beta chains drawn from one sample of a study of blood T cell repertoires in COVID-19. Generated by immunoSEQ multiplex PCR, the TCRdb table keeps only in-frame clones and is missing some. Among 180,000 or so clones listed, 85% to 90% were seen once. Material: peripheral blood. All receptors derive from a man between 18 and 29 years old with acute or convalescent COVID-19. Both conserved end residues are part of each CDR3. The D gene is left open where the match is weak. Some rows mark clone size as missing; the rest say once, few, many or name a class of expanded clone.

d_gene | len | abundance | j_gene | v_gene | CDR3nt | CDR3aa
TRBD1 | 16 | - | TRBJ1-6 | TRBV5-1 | TGCGCCAGCAGCTCCGGGTCGTTCAGGGGGGCATCACCCCTCCACTTT | CASSSGSFRGASPLHF
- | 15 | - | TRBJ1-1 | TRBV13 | TGTGCCAGCAGCTCGGGACTCAGGGAGAACACTGAAGCTTTCTTT | CASSSGLRENTEAFF
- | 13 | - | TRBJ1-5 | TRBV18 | TGTGCCAGCTCAGGGGAGATTGATCAGCCCCAGCATTTT | CASSGEIDQPQHF
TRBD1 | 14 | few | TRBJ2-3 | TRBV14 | TGTGCCAGCAGCCACAGGGGGTTGACAGATACGCAGTATTTT | CASSHRGLTDTQYF
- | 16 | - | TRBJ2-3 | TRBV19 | TGTGCCAGTAGTATTAAGACAGGGAGGACCACAGATACGCAGTATTTT | CASSIKTGRTTDTQYF
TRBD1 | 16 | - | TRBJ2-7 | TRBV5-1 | TGCGCCAGCAGCTCCCAGGCCTCGACAGGGGACTACGAGCAGTACTTC | CASSSQASTGDYEQYF
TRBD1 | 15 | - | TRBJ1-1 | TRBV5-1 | TGCGCCAGCAGCTTGGAGGACAGGGCTAAGACTGAAGCTTTCTTT | CASSLEDRAKTEAFF
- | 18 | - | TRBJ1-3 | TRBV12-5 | TGTGCTAGTGGTTTGGTCGAGGGCAGGGGTATCTCCTCGAACACCATATATTTT | CASGLVEGRGISSNTIYF
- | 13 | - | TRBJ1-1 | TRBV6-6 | TGTGCCAGCAGCGCCCCCCGGGACACTGAAGCTTTCTTT | CASSAPRDTEAFF
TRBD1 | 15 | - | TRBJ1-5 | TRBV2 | TGTGCCAGCAGGGAGACAGGGTGGAGCAATCAGCCCCAGCATTTT | CASRETGWSNQPQHF
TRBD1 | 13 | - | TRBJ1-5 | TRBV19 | TGTGCCAGTGACAGGGGGGGTGATCAGCCCCAGCATTTT | CASDRGGDQPQHF
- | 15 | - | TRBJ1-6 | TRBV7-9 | TGTGCCAGCAACCACTACGGGGTGGACAATTCACCCCTCCACTTT | CASNHYGVDNSPLHF
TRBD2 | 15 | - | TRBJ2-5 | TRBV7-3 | TGTGCCAGCAGCTTATATTCGGGGAGGGAAGAGACCCAGTACTTC | CASSLYSGREETQYF
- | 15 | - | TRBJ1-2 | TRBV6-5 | TGTGCCAGCAGTTACTCGTATCAGGGCAACTATGGCTACACCTTC | CASSYSYQGNYGYTF
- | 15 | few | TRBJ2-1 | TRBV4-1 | TGCGCCAGCAGCCAAGGCCTAGCGCGTACTAATGAGCAGTTCTTC | CASSQGLARTNEQFF
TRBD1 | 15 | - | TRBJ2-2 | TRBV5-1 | TGCGCCAGCAGCTTTCGGACAGGGGAGACCGGGGAGCTGTTTTTT | CASSFRTGETGELFF
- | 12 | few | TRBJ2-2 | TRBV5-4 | TGTGCCAGCAGGCCACATACCGGGGAGCTGTTTTTT | CASRPHTGELFF
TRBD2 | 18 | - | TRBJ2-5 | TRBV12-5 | TGTGCTAGTGGTTTAATGCGTGGCGGGGGGGCCGCCAAAGAGACCCAGTACTTC | CASGLMRGGGAAKETQYF
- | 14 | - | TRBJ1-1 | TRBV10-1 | TGCGCCAGCAGTGGGGCCGAAGGAAACACTGAAGCTTTCTTT | CASSGAEGNTEAFF
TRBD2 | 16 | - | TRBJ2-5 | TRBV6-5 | TGTGCCAGCAGTTACTCGGGAGGGTACACTCAAGAGACCCAGTACTTC | CASSYSGGYTQETQYF
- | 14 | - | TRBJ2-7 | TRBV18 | TGTGCCAGCTCACCCAGGGGTACCTCCTACGAGCAGTACTTC | CASSPRGTSYEQYF
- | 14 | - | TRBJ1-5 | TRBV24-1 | TGTGCCACCAGTGACCCCAGTAGCAATCAGCCCCAGCATTTT | CATSDPSSNQPQHF
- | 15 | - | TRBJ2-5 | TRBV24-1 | TGTGCCACCAGTAAAGTTCAGGGAGGCCAAGAGACCCAGTACTTC | CATSKVQGGQETQYF
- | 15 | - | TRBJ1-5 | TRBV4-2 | TGTGCCAGCAGCCAAGACGGACAAGCCAATCAGCCCCAGCATTTT | CASSQDGQANQPQHF
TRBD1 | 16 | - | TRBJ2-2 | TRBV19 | TGTGCCAGTAGTTGGGGACAGGGGGTTTCTACCGGGGAGCTGTTTTTT | CASSWGQGVSTGELFF
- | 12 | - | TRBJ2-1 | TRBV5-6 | TGTGCCAGCAGCTTGTTCCGGGGTGAGCAGTTCTTC | CASSLFRGEQFF
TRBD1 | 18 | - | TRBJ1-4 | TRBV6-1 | TGTGCCAGCAGTGCCAAGGGACAGGGGGCCCCAACTAATGAAAAACTGTTTTTT | CASSAKGQGAPTNEKLFF
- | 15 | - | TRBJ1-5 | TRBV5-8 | TGTGCCAGCAGCTTGGGCCAGAAAATCAATCAGCCCCAGCATTTT | CASSLGQKINQPQHF
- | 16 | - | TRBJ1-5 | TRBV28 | TGTGCCAGCAGTTTATCCCCAGGGAATGGCAATCAGCCCCAGCATTTT | CASSLSPGNGNQPQHF
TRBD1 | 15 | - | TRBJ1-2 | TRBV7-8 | TGTGCCAGCAGCCCCACGACGGACAGGGGTTATGGCTACACCTTC | CASSPTTDRGYGYTF
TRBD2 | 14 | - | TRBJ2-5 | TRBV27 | TGTGCCAGCAGTTTTCTAGCGGAACAAGAGACCCAGTACTTC | CASSFLAEQETQYF
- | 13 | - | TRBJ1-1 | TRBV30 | TGTGCCTGGAGAGTCCACGGGACAACTGAAGCTTTCTTT | CAWRVHGTTEAFF
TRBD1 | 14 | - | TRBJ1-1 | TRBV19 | TGTGCCAGTAGTGTGACAGGGGGTAGGACTGAAGCTTTCTTT | CASSVTGGRTEAFF
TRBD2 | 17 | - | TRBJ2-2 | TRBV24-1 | TGTGCCACCAGTGACCGAACTAGCGGGCCCTTCGGAGGGGAGCTGTTTTTT | CATSDRTSGPFGGELFF
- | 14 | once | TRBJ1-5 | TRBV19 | TGTGCCAGTAGTCGGGGGAATAGCAATCAGCCCCAGCATTTT | CASSRGNSNQPQHF
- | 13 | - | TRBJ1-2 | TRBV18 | TGTGCCAGCTCAAGGGCAGGGACTTATGGCTACACCTTC | CASSRAGTYGYTF
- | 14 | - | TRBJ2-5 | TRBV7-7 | TGTGCCAGCAGCTTAGACAATTACCAAGAGACCCAGTACTTC | CASSLDNYQETQYF
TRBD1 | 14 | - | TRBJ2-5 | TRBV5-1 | TGCGCCAGCAGCTTGGGGACAGGGAGGCAGACCCAGTACTTC | CASSLGTGRQTQYF
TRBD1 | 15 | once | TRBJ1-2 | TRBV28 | TGTGCCAGCAGTTGGAATGAAGGGGGCCTTGGAGGCTACACCTTC | CASSWNEGGLGGYTF
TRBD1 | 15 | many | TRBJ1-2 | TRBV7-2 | TGTGCCAGCAGCTTAGGGTCGGGACAGATCTATGGCTACACCTTC | CASSLGSGQIYGYTF
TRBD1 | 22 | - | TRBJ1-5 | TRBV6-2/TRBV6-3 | TGTGCCAGCAGCCGACGAAGGCGCCGGACGGGACAGGGGACCTCTAGCAATCAGCCCCAGCATTTT | CASSRRRRRTGQGTSSNQPQHF
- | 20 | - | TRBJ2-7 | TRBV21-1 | TGTGCCAGCAGCAAAGAGTACGCAGGGGAAAAACATCGTACGTTCTTCGGGCAGTACTTC | CASSKEYAGEKHRTFFGQYF
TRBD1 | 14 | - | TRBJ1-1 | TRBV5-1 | TGCGCCAGCAGCTCCGGGACAGCGAACACTGAAGCTTTCTTT | CASSSGTANTEAFF
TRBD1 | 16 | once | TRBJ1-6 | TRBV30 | TGTGCCTGGAGGGGACAGCCGAGCTCCTATAATTCACCCCTCCACTTT | CAWRGQPSSYNSPLHF
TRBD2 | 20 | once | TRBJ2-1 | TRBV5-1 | TGCGCCAGCAGCTTGGAGTTTGGACTAGCGGGGAGAACCTCCTACAATGAGCAGTTCTTC | CASSLEFGLAGRTSYNEQFF
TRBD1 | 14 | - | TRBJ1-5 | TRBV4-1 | TGCGCCAGCAGCCAAACAGGGGGAAATCAGCCCCAGCATTTT | CASSQTGGNQPQHF
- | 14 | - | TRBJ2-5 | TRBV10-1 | TGCGCCAGCAGTAAAGGGGGTGTCGAAGAGACCCAGTACTTC | CASSKGGVEETQYF
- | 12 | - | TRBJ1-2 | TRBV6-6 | TGTGCCATCCCTAGCGGGGGGGATGGCTACACCTTC | CAIPSGGDGYTF
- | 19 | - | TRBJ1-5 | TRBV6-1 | TGTGCCAGCAGTGAAAGTGGTGGCGGGATTTGGCGTGAAGGGCAGCCCCAGCATTTT | CASSESGGGIWREGQPQHF